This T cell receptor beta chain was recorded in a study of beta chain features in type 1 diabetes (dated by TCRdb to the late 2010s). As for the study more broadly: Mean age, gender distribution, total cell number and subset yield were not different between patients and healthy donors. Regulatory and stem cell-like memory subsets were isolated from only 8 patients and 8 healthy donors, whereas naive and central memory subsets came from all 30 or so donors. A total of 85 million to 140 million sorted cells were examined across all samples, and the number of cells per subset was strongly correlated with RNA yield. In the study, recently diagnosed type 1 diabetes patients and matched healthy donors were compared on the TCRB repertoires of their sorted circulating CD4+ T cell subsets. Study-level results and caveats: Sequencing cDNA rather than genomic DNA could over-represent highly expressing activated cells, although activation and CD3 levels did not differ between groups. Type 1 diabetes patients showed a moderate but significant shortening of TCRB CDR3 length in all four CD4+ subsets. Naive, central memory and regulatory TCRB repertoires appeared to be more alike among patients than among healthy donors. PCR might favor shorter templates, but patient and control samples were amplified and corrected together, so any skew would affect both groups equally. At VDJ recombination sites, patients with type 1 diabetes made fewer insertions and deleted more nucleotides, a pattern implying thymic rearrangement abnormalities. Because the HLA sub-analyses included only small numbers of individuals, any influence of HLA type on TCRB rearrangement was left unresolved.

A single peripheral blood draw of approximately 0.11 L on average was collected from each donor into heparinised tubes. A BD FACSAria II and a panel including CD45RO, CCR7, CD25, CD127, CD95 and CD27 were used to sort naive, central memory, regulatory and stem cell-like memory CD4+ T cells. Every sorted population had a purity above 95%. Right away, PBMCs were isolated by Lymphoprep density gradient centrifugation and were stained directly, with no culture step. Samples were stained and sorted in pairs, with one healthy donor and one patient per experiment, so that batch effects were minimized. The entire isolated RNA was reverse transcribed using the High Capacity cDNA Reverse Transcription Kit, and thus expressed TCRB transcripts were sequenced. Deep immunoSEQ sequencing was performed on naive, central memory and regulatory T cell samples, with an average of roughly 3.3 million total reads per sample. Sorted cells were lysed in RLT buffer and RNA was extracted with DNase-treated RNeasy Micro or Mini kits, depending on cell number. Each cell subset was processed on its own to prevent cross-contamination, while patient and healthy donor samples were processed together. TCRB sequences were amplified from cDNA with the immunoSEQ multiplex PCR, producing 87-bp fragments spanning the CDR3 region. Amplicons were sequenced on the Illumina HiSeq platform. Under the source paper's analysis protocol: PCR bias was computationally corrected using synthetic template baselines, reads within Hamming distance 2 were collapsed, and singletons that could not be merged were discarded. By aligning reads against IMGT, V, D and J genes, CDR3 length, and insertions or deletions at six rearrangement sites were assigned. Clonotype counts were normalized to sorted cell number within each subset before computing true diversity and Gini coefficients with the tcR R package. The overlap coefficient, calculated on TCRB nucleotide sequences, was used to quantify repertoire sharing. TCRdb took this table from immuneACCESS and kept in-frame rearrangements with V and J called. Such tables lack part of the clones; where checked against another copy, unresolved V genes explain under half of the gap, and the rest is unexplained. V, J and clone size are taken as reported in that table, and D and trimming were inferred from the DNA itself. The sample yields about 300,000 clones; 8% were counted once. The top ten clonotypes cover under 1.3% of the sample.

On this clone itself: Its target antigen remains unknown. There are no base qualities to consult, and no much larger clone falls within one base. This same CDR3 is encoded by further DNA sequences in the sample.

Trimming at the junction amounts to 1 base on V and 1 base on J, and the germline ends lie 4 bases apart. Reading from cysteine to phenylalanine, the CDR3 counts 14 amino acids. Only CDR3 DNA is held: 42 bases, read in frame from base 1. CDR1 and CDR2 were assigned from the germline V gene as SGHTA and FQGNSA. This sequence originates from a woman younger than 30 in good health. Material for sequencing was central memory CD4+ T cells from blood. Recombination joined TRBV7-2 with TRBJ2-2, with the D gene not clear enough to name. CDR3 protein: CASSLGRNTGELFF. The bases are TGTGCCAGCAGCTTAGGAAGGAACACCGGGGAGCTGTTTTTT.